The next 27 T cell receptor beta chains were all read from a single sample in a study of technical replicates of blood from a handful of donors. Produced via immunoSEQ multiplex PCR; TCRdb's table is partial and in-frame only. The sample yields roughly 69,000 clones, under 98% seen once. Sample: T cells isolated from PBMCs. The source is a human donor in good health.

The chain carries TRBV10-3 and TRBJ1-2, with 7 bases lining up with TRBD1. The CDR3 is 14 residues long. Per germline, CDR1 ENHRY and CDR2 SYGVKD. V lost 4 bases and J lost 0; bases outside the gene matches: 2. In nucleotides, the CDR3 is TGTGCCATCAGTGTAGGACAGGCTAACTATGGCTACACCTTC. It encodes CAISVGQANYGYTF.

This sequence joins TRBV4-1 and TRBJ1-1; a weak D match, TRBD1 (6 bases). With 4 bases removed from V and 0 bases from J, the gap between germline ends came to 15 bases. This CDR3 comprises 16 residues. Germline V lookup: CDR1 MGHRA, CDR2 YSYEKL. The CDR3 is CASSRLGHRLNTEAFF. CDR3 in DNA: TGCGCCAGCAGCCGCTTGGGACACCGGTTGAACACTGAAGCTTTCTTT.

J is TRBJ2-7 and V is TRBV6-6; 7 bases map to TRBD2. This CDR3 spans 14 amino acids. Germline CDR1 and CDR2: MNHNY and SVGAGI (reference sequence). Trimming at V came to 2 bases and at J to 6 bases, leaving 7 bases not matched to a gene. CDR3 sequence: CASSYGDYLTEQYF. DNA for the CDR3: TGTGCCAGCAGTTACGGGGACTACCTAACCGAGCAGTACTTC.

The CDR3 DNA is TGCGCCAGCAGCTTCACAGTAGAAGGCGAAGCTTTCTTT. As protein: CASSFTVEGEAFF. The rearrangement uses TRBV5-1 and TRBJ1-1; D remains ambiguous. Deletions cut 2 bases from V and 8 bases from J, with 13 bases between. The CDR3 extends over 13 amino acids. Germline V CDR1 and CDR2: SGHRS, YFSETQ. Drawing the rest from reference TRBV5-1 and TRBJ1-1, the complete variable domain is KAGVTQTPRYLIKTRGQQVTLSCSPISGHRSVSWYQQTPGQGLQFLFEYFSETQRNKGNFPGRFSGRQFSNSRSEMNVSTLELGDSALYLCASSFTVEGEAFFGQGTRLTVV.

This clone appeared a single time. V and J are TRBV30 and TRBJ2-3; 7 nucleotides line up with TRBD2. The CDR3 runs to 16 residues. Germline loops: CDR1 GTSNPN, CDR2 SVGIG (reference sequence). The V segment lost 4 bases and the J segment 0 bases; nucleotides outside the gene matches: 10. In DNA, the CDR3 is TGTGCCTGGATGAGTTGGGGGGGGACTAGCACAGATACGCAGTATTTT. It encodes CAWMSWGGTSTDTQYF. The whole variable domain, remainder taken from reference TRBV30 and TRBJ2-3, is SQTIHQWPATLVQPVGSPLSLECTVEGTSNPNLYWYRQAAGRGLQLLFYSVGIGQISSEVPQNLSASRPQDRQFILSSKKLLLSDSGFYLCAWMSWGGTSTDTQYFGPGTRLTVL.

The V call is TRBV27, the J call TRBJ2-1; 9 bases align to TRBD2. V was pared by 2 bases and J by 12 bases, with 11 bases of the junction left unmatched. Germline CDR1 and CDR2: MNHEY and SMNVEV (reference sequence). CDR3 length: 15 residues. This CDR3 reads CASSLVVAGVSLQFF. DNA for the CDR3: TGTGCCAGCAGTTTAGTAGTAGCGGGAGTTAGTTTGCAGTTCTTC.

CDR3 in amino acids: CASSPQLAGDYEQYF. CDR3 DNA sequence: TGTGCCAGCAGCCCTCAACTAGCGGGTGATTACGAGCAGTACTTC. V and J are TRBV11-2 and TRBJ2-7, with TRBD2 identical over 9 bases. CDR1 is SGHAT and CDR2 is FQNNGV in the germline V gene. The CDR3 has 15 residues. V lost 5 bases to trimming and J lost 4 bases; unmatched junction nucleotides: 9.

V is TRBV18 and J is TRBJ2-7, with D perhaps matching TRBD2 (6 bases). Trimming left V 5 bases short and J 2 bases short, with 13 bases between. This CDR3 region has 14 residues. Germline V gene sequence: CDR1 KGHSH, CDR2 LQKENI. This chain's CDR3 is CASSETGDTYEQYF. In nucleotides, the CDR3 is TGTGCCAGCTCAGAAACGGGGGATACCTACGAGCAGTACTTC.

The chain recombines TRBV19 with TRBJ1-2, with 7 bases identical to TRBD1. Losses at the gene ends were 6 bases for V and 0 bases for J; bases not matched to a gene: 1. Germline CDR1 reads LNHDA; CDR2 reads SQIVND (reference sequence). The CDR3 contains 13 residues. The CDR3 nucleotides are TGTGCCAGTAGGGGGACAGCTAACTATGGCTACACCTTC. Translating it yields CASRGTANYGYTF.

The chain links TRBV9 to TRBJ2-1; 11 bases align to TRBD2. J gave up 3 bases and V 6 bases, and 5 bases lay outside the gene matches. CDR1 and CDR2 (germline): SGDLS, YYNGEE. The CDR3 runs 15 residues. The chain's CDR3 is CASTQGLAGYNEQFF. The CDR3 region has the DNA TGTGCCAGCACCCAAGGACTAGCGGGCTACAATGAGCAGTTCTTC.

V gene TRBV29-1 combines with J gene TRBJ2-7; D is undetermined. The germline CDR1 and CDR2 sequences are SQVTM and ANQGSEA. Trimming took 6 bases from V and 2 from J, leaving 8 bases between them. The CDR3 contains 11 residues. The CDR3 DNA follows: TGCAGCGTCCGGTCTCCCTACGAGCAGTACTTC. It codes for CSVRSPYEQYF.

The chain is built from TRBV7-2 and TRBJ1-2; 7 bases map to TRBD1. The V and J ends lost 4 bases and 8 bases, in that order; junction bases with no gene match: 7. The CDR3 length is 13 residues. Germline CDR1 SGHTA, CDR2 FQGNSA. CDR3 in amino acids: CASSSYRGLGYTF. CDR3 in DNA: TGTGCCAGCAGCTCCTACAGGGGCCTCGGCTACACCTTC.

The chain joins TRBV5-1 to TRBJ1-1, with a tentative D call TRBD1 (6 bases). Germline V gene lookup returns CDR1 SGHRS and CDR2 YFSETQ. The CDR3 runs to 15 residues. With 3 bases removed from V and 3 bases from J, the gap between germline ends came to 15 bases. CDR3 bases: TGCGCCAGCAGCTGGAAGACAGGCGCGGACACTGAAGCTTTCTTT. Protein sequence: CASSWKTGADTEAFF.

This rearrangement joins TRBV25-1 to TRBJ1-2; a weak D match, TRBD1 (5 bases). The ends were cut back, 6 bases at V and 8 bases at J, with 13 bases in the middle. There are 12 residues in the CDR3. Germline CDR1 and CDR2: MGHDK and SYGVNS. This CDR3 is CASSSGLGGYTF. In nucleotides, the CDR3 is TGTGCCAGCAGCTCAGGGTTGGGAGGCTACACCTTC.

This clone was observed a single time. The V call is TRBV7-3, the J call TRBJ2-2; D unresolved. Trimming removed 4 bases from V and 6 bases from J, with 15 bases in between. Per germline, CDR1 SGHTA and CDR2 FQGTGA. The CDR3 runs 15 residues. The DNA for the CDR3 is TGTGCCAGCAGCTCCAGGATTGATGGCGCCGGGGAGCTGTTTTTT. Translating gives CASSSRIDGAGELFF.

The chain links TRBV7-3 to TRBJ2-3; TRBD2 agrees at 13 bases. Germline V gene lookup returns CDR1 SGHTA and CDR2 FQGTGA. CDR3 length equals 17 residues. V trimming: 5 bases; J trimming: 5 bases; junction bases outside the gene matches: 10. The CDR3 protein is CASSQRGLAGVGDTQYF. The CDR3 DNA sequence: TGTGCCAGCAGCCAAAGAGGACTAGCGGGAGTGGGAGATACGCAGTATTTT.

V gene TRBV10-1 combines with J gene TRBJ2-5; 9 nucleotides match TRBD1. CDR3 size: 17 residues. Looked up from germline, CDR1 is WNHNN and CDR2 is SYGVQD (reference sequence). Unmatched junction bases numbered 11, after V lost 0 bases and J lost 6 bases. CDR3 in DNA: TGCGCCAGCAGTGAGTCGACCTCTGGGACAGGGCTAAAGACCCAGTACTTC. It is translated as CASSESTSGTGLKTQYF.

This chain joins TRBV30 and TRBJ2-2; no reliable D call. The CDR3 extends over 13 amino acids. Trimming pared 0 bases from V and 7 bases from J, leaving 9 bases between. CDR1 and CDR2 (germline): GTSNPN, SVGIG (reference sequence). The CDR3 protein is CAWSVRVNGELFF. The CDR3 region has the DNA TGTGCCTGGAGTGTACGGGTTAACGGGGAGCTGTTTTTT.

The chain's CDR3 is CASSRQGGVETQYF. CDR3 coding DNA: TGTGCCAGCAGCCGTCAGGGAGGGGTAGAGACCCAGTACTTC. The V call is TRBV6-6, the J call TRBJ2-5; TRBD2 aligns across 7 bases. Germline V gene sequence: CDR1 MNHNY, CDR2 SVGAGI (reference sequence). The V segment lost 6 bases and the J segment 4 bases; nucleotides outside the gene matches: 8. The CDR3 has 14 amino acids.

The chain uses TRBV19 and TRBJ2-7; 9 bases fit TRBD2. V trimming: 3 bases; J trimming: 2 bases; junction bases outside the gene matches: 5. The CDR3 is made up of 15 amino acids. In germline, CDR1 is LNHDA, CDR2 SQIVND (reference sequence). The CDR3 sequence: CASSITLAGTYEQYF. As DNA, the CDR3 is TGTGCCAGTAGTATCACTCTAGCGGGAACCTACGAGCAGTACTTC.

The chain employs TRBV7-3 and TRBJ2-3; 7 bases are a match to TRBD1. Trimming at V came to 6 bases and at J to 8 bases, leaving 20 bases not matched to a gene. Per germline, CDR1 SGHTA and CDR2 FQGTGA. The CDR3 covers 17 residues. As DNA, the CDR3 is TGTGCCAGCAGAAGAACCGGGACAGCTATTAGTTATGGTACGCAGTATTTT. Residues: CASRRTGTAISYGTQYF.

The gene calls are TRBV5-1 and TRBJ1-4, with D possibly matching TRBD1 (5 bases). Germline V gene sequence: CDR1 SGHRS, CDR2 YFSETQ. CDR3 size: 16 residues. Trimming took 5 bases from V and 0 from J, leaving 14 bases between them. The CDR3, as DNA: TGCGCCAGCAGTGGGGGGACGCTTGCAACTAATGAAAAACTGTTTTTT. It encodes CASSGGTLATNEKLFF.

The table lists this clone with a count of one. The V gene is TRBV6-1, the J gene TRBJ1-4, with D uncertain. Trimming cost V 3 bases and J 4 bases, with 15 bases left between them. The germline V gene encodes CDR1 MNHNS and CDR2 SASEGT. The length of the CDR3 is 16 residues. This chain's CDR3 is CASSEFIRSVNEKLFF. The CDR3 DNA reads TGTGCCAGCAGTGAGTTTATTCGCAGTGTTAATGAAAAACTGTTTTTT.

This chain joins TRBV30 and TRBJ2-3; possibly TRBD2 for D (5 bases). The CDR3 spans 16 residues. The V gene's germline CDR1 is GTSNPN and CDR2 SVGIG (reference sequence). Deletions cut 0 bases from V and 7 bases from J, with 20 bases between. The CDR3 spells CAWSVLSGIRENTQYF. CDR3 coding DNA: TGTGCCTGGAGTGTACTGTCGGGGATTAGGGAGAATACGCAGTATTTT.

The rearrangement uses TRBV6-1 and TRBJ2-7, with TRBD1 matching over 7 bases. V shed 6 bases, J shed 3 bases, and the junction held 8 bases outside the gene matches. The CDR3 spans 14 residues. Per germline, CDR1 MNHNS and CDR2 SASEGT. The CDR3 DNA follows: TGTGCCAGCAGCCCTTTAGGGACAGTCTACGAGCAGTACTTC. It specifies CASSPLGTVYEQYF.

The rearrangement uses TRBV13 and TRBJ2-7; possibly TRBD2 for D (6 bases). The CDR3 loop spans 16 amino acids. Looked up from germline, CDR1 is PRHDT and CDR2 is FYEKMQ (reference sequence). The V end was cut by 0 bases, the J end by 0 bases, with 12 bases between. The CDR3 region has the DNA TGTGCCAGCAGCTTAGGGGGCGGGGAGAGCTCCTACGAGCAGTACTTC. It is translated as CASSLGGGESSYEQYF.

The chain combines TRBV25-1 with TRBJ1-5; D is possibly TRBD1 (5 bases). CDR3 length: 15 amino acids. CDR1 is MGHDK, CDR2 SYGVNS, per germline. The V and J ends lost 4 bases and 4 bases respectively, with 14 bases between them. CDR3 loop: CASSAGTSLNQPQHF. CDR3 coding DNA: TGTGCCAGCAGTGCAGGGACTAGTCTTAATCAGCCCCAGCATTTT.